This T cell receptor (beta chain) was observed in a study of tumor-infiltrating lymphocytes in primary liver carcinoma. Overall study context: The study reported T1-T3 N0M0 tumors spanning 4.2 to 10 cm.

Investigators took RNA and DNA out together from 20-30 mg of unsorted bulk tissue. There are 12 residues in the CDR3. Germline CDR1 is SGHAT and CDR2 is FQNNGV. cDNA specific to TCR beta was made from around 450 ng of total RNA, with a constant-region primer employed for priming. Three nested multiplex PCR rounds, a slightly modified ARM-PCR, produced the libraries for TCR beta. Forward primers for TRBV1-TRBV30 and a C-beta reverse primer served the first two PCR rounds, at 10 cycles each. TCRdb itself ran the multiplex PCR reads through MiXCR, one entry per CDR3 protein. This table holds 85,000 to 100,000 distinct CDR3 sequences, 55% to 75% found once. In its sample, this clonotype was seen once. A read error may account for a junction end that differs from germline.

The J gene is TRBJ2-7, the V gene TRBV11-2; TRBD1 is a possible D gene (6 bases). Sample: tumor-adjacent normal liver tissue. The clonotype originates from a man aged 40-49 years with primary liver carcinoma and hepatitis B virus infection. Here the CDR3 DNA reads TGTGCCAGCAGCTTAGTAAGGGACAAGCACTACTTC. Its protein is CASSLVRDKHYF.